This T cell receptor (beta chain) appears in the sequencing data of a study of patients and donors after allogeneic stem cell transplantation (dated by TCRdb to 2018 to 2020). This clonotype was seen more than once but under ten times. The antigen it binds to is not known. No base qualities exist here, and no much larger clone lies one base off it. The library came from RT-PCR. Sequencing took place on a NextSeq 550. Through fastp at Q25 and MiXCR, TCRdb rebuilt clones from the public reads, retaining in-frame beta chains. Each CDR3 protein appears once, grouped with its most common genes and DNA. This sample has approximately 150,000 distinct CDR3 sequences in its table, and around 30% of those were observed once. Of the sample, less than 3.5% is held by the ten largest clones. Unmatched junction bases come to 2, with V trimmed by 8 bases and J by 0 bases. Including the terminal cysteine and phenylalanine, the CDR3 comprises 13 residues. The retained sequence is limited to the CDR3, 39 bases, with the frame set at the first base.

The clonotype was recovered from a human donor who was either an allogeneic HSCT recipient or a stem cell or donor lymphocyte infusion donor (not recorded which). It is not recorded whose cells these are; they may come from a transplant donor. The chain is encoded by TRBV12-3 or TRBV12-4 joined to TRBJ2-3; 7 of the junction bases match TRBD2. The sequenced sample consisted of blood, either unsorted or a sorted T cell fraction (not recorded which). CDR3 sequence: CASGRVSTDTQYF. The nucleotide sequence is given as TGTGCCAGCGGGAGGGTTAGCACAGATACGCAGTATTTT.